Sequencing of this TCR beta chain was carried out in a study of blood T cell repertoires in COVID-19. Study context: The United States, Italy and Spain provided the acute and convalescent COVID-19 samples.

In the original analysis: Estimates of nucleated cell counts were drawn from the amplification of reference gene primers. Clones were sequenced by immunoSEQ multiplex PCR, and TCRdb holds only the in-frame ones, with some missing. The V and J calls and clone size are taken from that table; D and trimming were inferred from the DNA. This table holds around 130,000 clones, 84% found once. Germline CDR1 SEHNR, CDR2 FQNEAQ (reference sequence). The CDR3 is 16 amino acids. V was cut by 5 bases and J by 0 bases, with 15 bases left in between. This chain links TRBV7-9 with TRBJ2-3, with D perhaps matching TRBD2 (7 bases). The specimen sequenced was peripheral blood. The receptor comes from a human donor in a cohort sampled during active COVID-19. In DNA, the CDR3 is TGTGCCAGCAGCCTTACGGGGGGCCCTAGCACAGATACGCAGTATTTT. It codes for CASSLTGGPSTDTQYF.